This record covers a single T cell receptor beta chain. The target antigen is unknown. Using immunoSEQ multiplex PCR, the repertoire was profiled, and TCRdb retains in-frame clones only, with some absent. The table has over a million clones, about three quarters seen once. This entry is derived from a study of shared clonotypes between healthy human individuals. Study conclusions and caveats: The authors expected sequencing depth to affect clonotype sharing among donors. Larger estimated richness was generally seen in naive subsets than in memory subsets.

Trimming cost V 3 bases and J 3 bases; bases outside gene matches: 9. The CDR3 totals 16 residues. CDR1 and CDR2 from the germline V gene are SGHDT and YYEEEE. The source material was memory CD4+ T cells sorted from blood. Subset given: CD45RA-negative fraction. This receptor was obtained from a young man in good health. This chain links TRBV5-6 with TRBJ2-3; 8 bases line up with TRBD1. The CDR3 DNA reads TGTGCCAGCAGCTCAAGACGGACAGGGCTGACAGATACGCAGTATTTT. It encodes CASSSRRTGLTDTQYF.